The 13 T cell receptor beta chains below come from one sample, sequenced in a study of PD-1 blockade in classical Hodgkin lymphoma. Time point described: cycle 4 day 1 (C4D1), after 6 weeks of nivolumab. Following autologous stem cell transplantation, relapse occurred in every patient, and exposure to brentuximab vedotin varied. Produced via immunoSEQ multiplex PCR; TCRdb's table is partial and in-frame only. The table has 31,000 or so clones, over 75% seen once. Sample: peripheral blood mononuclear cells (PBMCs), taken before the fourth cycle of nivolumab. All receptors come from a human donor with classical Hodgkin lymphoma.

CDR3 coding DNA: TGTGCCAGCAGTCCCCTAGCCCTGCTGGTCCACGAGCAGTACTTC. Translating gives CASSPLALLVHEQYF. The gene calls are TRBV27 and TRBJ2-7; possible D gene TRBD2, 5 bases. CDR1 is MNHEY, CDR2 SMNVEV, per germline (reference sequence). With 5 bases removed from V and 5 bases from J, the gap between germline ends came to 19 bases. This CDR3 spans 15 amino acids.

The table lists this clone with a count of one. The chain couples TRBV11-2 to TRBJ1-1; TRBD1 agrees at 9 bases. V lost 6 bases, J lost 5 bases, and 7 bases stayed unmatched. From germline, CDR1 is SGHAT and CDR2 FQNNGV. This CDR3 has 14 residues. CDR3 nucleotides: TGTGCCAGCAGTTCACAGGGGGCGTATACTGAAGCTTTCTTT. Residues: CASSSQGAYTEAFF.

This clone was recorded a few times. The chain combines TRBV29-1 with TRBJ1-2; D is possibly TRBD1 (5 bases). From germline, CDR1 is SQVTM and CDR2 ANQGSEA. The CDR3 is 13 residues long. Trimming cost V 4 bases and J 5 bases, with 14 bases left between them. The CDR3: CSVVQGQGYGYTF. CDR3 DNA sequence: TGCAGCGTTGTTCAGGGCCAGGGTTATGGCTACACCTTC.

The chain couples TRBV28 to TRBJ1-4; D is uncertain. The CDR3 is 15 amino acids. Germline CDR1 is MDHEN and CDR2 is SYDVKM. V was cut by 6 bases and J by 5 bases, with 16 bases left in between. This CDR3 reads CASSPAAGSNEKLFF. Here the CDR3 DNA reads TGTGCCAGCAGCCCCGCGGCCGGGTCAAATGAAAAACTGTTTTTT.

V gene TRBV7-9 combines with J gene TRBJ2-7; D possibly corresponds to TRBD1 (6 bases). V was trimmed by 5 bases and J by 5 bases, leaving 10 bases between them. The CDR3 has 12 amino acids. Germline CDR1 and CDR2: SEHNR and FQNEAQ (reference sequence). Written as DNA, the CDR3 is TGTGCCAGCAGCCGGGACACCCACGAGCAGTACTTC. As protein: CASSRDTHEQYF.

The chain links TRBV15 to TRBJ2-7; 7 positions match TRBD1. The V gene's germline CDR1 is LNHNV and CDR2 YYDKDF (reference sequence). V shed 3 bases and J 12 bases; nucleotides not matched to a gene: 17. CDR3 length equals 15 residues. CDR3 in amino acids: CATSRDRPGTLETYV. CDR3 bases: TGTGCCACCAGCAGGGACAGGCCTGGCACTTTAGAGACGTACGTC.

The V call is TRBV27, the J call TRBJ1-2; tentative D call: TRBD1 (5 bases). Germline CDR1 and CDR2: MNHEY and SMNVEV (reference sequence). V was clipped by 3 bases and J by 7 bases, with 18 bases between them. The CDR3 is 15 amino acids. In nucleotides, the CDR3 is TGTGCCAGCAGTTTTCTGGGGACTCTAATATCTGGCTACACCTTC. This sequence encodes CASSFLGTLISGYTF.

CDR3 residues: CASSLQGASAEAFF. CDR3 DNA sequence: TGTGCCAGCAGTTTACAGGGGGCGAGCGCTGAAGCTTTCTTT. The genes are TRBV6-5 and TRBJ1-1, with TRBD1 matching over 9 bases. Germline CDR1 and CDR2: MNHEY and SVGAGI. The CDR3 consists of 14 residues. The V and J ends lost 4 bases and 6 bases, in that order; junction bases with no gene match: 6.

The CDR3 reads CASRRDRSSSGAYEQYF. CDR3 bases: TGTGCCAGCAGGAGGGACAGGAGCTCTAGCGGAGCCTACGAGCAGTACTTC. The chain is built from TRBV28 and TRBJ2-7; possibly TRBD1 for D (8 bases). The CDR3 loop spans 17 amino acids. Germline CDR1 reads MDHEN; CDR2 reads SYDVKM. Deletions cut 6 bases from V and 2 bases from J, with 23 bases between.

This chain uses TRBV6-1 with TRBJ1-1; weak D call: TRBD1 (5 bases). Per germline, CDR1 MNHNS and CDR2 SASEGT. V was shortened by 5 bases and J by 8 bases, with 15 bases between the two germline ends. The CDR3 consists of 13 residues. CDR3 sequence (DNA): TGTGCCAGCAGTAAACTGGGGGGGGTGGAAGCTTTCTTT. This sequence encodes CASSKLGGVEAFF.

This sequence joins TRBV5-4 and TRBJ1-1; D may be TRBD1 (5 bases). This CDR3 spans 15 amino acids. Per the germline V gene, CDR1 is SGHNT and CDR2 is YYREEE (reference sequence). Trimming left V 3 bases short and J 8 bases short, with 20 bases between. CDR3 sequence reads: CASSWGPGQGQEAFF. CDR3 nucleotides: TGTGCCAGCAGCTGGGGACCGGGTCAGGGTCAAGAAGCTTTCTTT.

This chain joins TRBV4-1 and TRBJ2-7; 7 nucleotides align to TRBD1. CDR3 length: 13 residues. With V trimmed by 5 bases and J by 6 bases, 7 bases remained unmatched. Germline CDR1 MGHRA, CDR2 YSYEKL. CDR3 protein: CASSSRQGTEQYV. CDR3 nucleotide sequence: TGCGCCAGCAGCTCAAGACAGGGTACCGAGCAGTACGTC.

The chain recombines TRBV7-2 with TRBJ2-7, with 12 bases aligning to TRBD2. J was trimmed by 4 bases and V by 4 bases; bases with no gene match: 8. The CDR3 has 16 amino acids. Germline CDR1 and CDR2: SGHTA and FQGNSA. CDR3 in amino acids: CASSSPSGRAEYEQYF. Here the CDR3 DNA reads TGTGCCAGCAGCTCGCCTAGCGGGAGGGCCGAATACGAGCAGTACTTC.